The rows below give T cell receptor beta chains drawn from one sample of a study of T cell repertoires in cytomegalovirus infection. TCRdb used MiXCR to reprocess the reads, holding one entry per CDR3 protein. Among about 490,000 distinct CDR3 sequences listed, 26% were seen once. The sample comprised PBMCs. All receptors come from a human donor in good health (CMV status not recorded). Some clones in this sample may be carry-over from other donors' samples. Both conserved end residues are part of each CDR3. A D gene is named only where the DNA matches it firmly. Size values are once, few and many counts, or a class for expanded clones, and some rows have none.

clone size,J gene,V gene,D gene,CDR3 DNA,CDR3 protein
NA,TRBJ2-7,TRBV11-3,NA,TGTGCCAGCAGCTTAGGGGAGGTCTACGAGCAGTACTTC,CASSLGEVYEQYF
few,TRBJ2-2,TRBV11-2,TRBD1,TGTGCCAGCAGCTCCAACGACAGGGGGAACACCGGGGAGCTGTTTTTT,CASSSNDRGNTGELFF
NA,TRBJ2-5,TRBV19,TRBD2,TGTGCCAGTAGTATATTGGCTAGCGGGATCAGCGGGGAGACCCAGTACTTC,CASSILASGISGETQYF
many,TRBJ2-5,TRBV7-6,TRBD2,TGTGCCAGCAGCTCAAAAGGACTAGCGGCCCAAGAGACCCAGTACTTC,CASSSKGLAAQETQYF
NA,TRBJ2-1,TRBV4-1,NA,TGCGCCAGCAGCCACCCCAAGGGGGGCGGCTCCTACAATGAGCAGTTCTTC,CASSHPKGGGSYNEQFF
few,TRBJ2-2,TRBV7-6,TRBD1,TGTGCCAGCAGCCCTCGGGACAGTTCGAACACCGGGGAGCTGTTTTTT,CASSPRDSSNTGELFF
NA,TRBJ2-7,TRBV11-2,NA,TGTGCCAGCACCTGGGGGGCTAGCGGCTACGAGCAGTACTTC,CASTWGASGYEQYF
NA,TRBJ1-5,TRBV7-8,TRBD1,TGTGCCAGCAGACGACAGGGGGATGGCAATCAGCCCCAGCATTTT,CASRRQGDGNQPQHF
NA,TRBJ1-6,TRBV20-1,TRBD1,TGCAGTGCTAGAGACTATCAGGGACAGGGGTCGAGCTCACCCCTCCACTTT,CSARDYQGQGSSSPLHF
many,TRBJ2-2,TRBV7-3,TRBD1,TGTGCCAGCAGGGCGGGACAGGGGGCCACCGGGGAGCTGTTTTTT,CASRAGQGATGELFF
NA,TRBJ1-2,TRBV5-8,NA,TGTGCCAGCAGCTTGCCGGGCGGTCGTGGCTACACCTTC,CASSLPGGRGYTF
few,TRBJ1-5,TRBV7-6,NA,TGTGCCAGCAGCTTAGGGGGTCCGGGACGGATTGCGAATCAGCCCCAGCATTTT,CASSLGGPGRIANQPQHF
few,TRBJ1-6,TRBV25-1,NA,TGTGCCAGCAGTCCCCTAGCAGAGGGAGGAAGCTATAATTCACCCCTCCACTTT,CASSPLAEGGSYNSPLHF
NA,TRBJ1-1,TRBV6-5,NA,TGTGCCAGCAGTTACGACAGTGCCACTGAAGCTTTCTTT,CASSYDSATEAFF
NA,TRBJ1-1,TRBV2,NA,TGTGCCAGCATACAAACAGGATATGAAGCTTTCTTT,CASIQTGYEAFF
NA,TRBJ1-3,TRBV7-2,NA,TGTGCCAGCAGCCTTCAGGCTGGAAACACCATATATTTT,CASSLQAGNTIYF
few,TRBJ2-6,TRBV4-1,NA,TGCGCCAGCAGCCAGCAGGACACGACCCTCTCTGGGGCCAACGTCCTGACTTTC,CASSQQDTTLSGANVLTF
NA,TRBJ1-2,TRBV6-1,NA,TGTGCCAGCAGTGAAAGGCGAGGGGAAACCAGGAGCTATGGCTACACCTTC,CASSERRGETRSYGYTF
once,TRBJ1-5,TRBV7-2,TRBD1,TGTGCCAGCAGCTTATTCACAGGGGATCAGCCCCAGCATTTT,CASSLFTGDQPQHF
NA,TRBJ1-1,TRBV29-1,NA,TGCAGCGTACCGGGACCTTACCCTGAAGCTTTCTTT,CSVPGPYPEAFF
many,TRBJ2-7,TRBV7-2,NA,TGTGCCAGCAGCCCTGACCGGACTCGGAGGGAGCAGTACTTC,CASSPDRTRREQYF
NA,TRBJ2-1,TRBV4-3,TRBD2,TGCGCCAGCAGCCTTGGGGCGGGAGGAGGGTGGGATGAGCAGTTCTTC,CASSLGAGGGWDEQFF
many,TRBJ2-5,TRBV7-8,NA,TGTGCCAGCAGCCCACCCTCGACTAGAGGGTTAGAGACCCAGTACTTC,CASSPPSTRGLETQYF
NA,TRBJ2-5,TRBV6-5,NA,TGTGCCAGCACCGTCCCGGGGGTCCAAGAGACCCAGTACTTC,CASTVPGVQETQYF
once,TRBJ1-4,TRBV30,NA,TGTGCCTGGAGTGTACTGGGGTCTAATGAAAAACTGTTTTTT,CAWSVLGSNEKLFF
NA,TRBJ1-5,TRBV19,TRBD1,TGTGCCAGTGCCGGGACAGGGGATCAGCCCCAGCATTTT,CASAGTGDQPQHF
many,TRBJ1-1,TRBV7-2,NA,TGTGCCAGCAGCGCAAACGGGAACACTGAAGCTTTCTTT,CASSANGNTEAFF
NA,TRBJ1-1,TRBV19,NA,TGTGCCAGTCATACCAGGGCACTCGAGGGGAACACTGAAGCTTTCTTT,CASHTRALEGNTEAFF
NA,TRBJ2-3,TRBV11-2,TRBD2,TGTGCCAGCAGCTACCACGGCGGGAGTGTTGCAGATACGCAGTATTTT,CASSYHGGSVADTQYF
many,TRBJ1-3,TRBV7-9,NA,TGTGCCAGCAGCCCCTCTTCTGGAAACACCATATATTTT,CASSPSSGNTIYF
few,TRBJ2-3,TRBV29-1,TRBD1,TGCAGCGTTAAACAGGGGTATACGCAGTATTTT,CSVKQGYTQYF
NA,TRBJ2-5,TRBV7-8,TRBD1,TGTGCCAGCAGCTTAGCTCGACAGGGGGAGACCCAGTACTTC,CASSLARQGETQYF
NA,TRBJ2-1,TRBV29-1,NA,TGCAGCGTTGAATGGGGATTGTACAATGAGCAGTTCTTC,CSVEWGLYNEQFF
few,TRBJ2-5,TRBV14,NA,TGTGCCAGCAGCCAAGTCGTATTTGAGACCCAGTACTTC,CASSQVVFETQYF
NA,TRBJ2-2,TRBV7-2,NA,TGTGCCAGCGCCCCCCGGGACACCGGGGAGCTGTTTTTT,CASAPRDTGELFF
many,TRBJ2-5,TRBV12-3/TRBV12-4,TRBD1,TGTGCCAGCAGTTTACCTACAGGGGGCCAAGAGACCCAGTACTTC,CASSLPTGGQETQYF
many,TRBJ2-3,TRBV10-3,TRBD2,TGTGCCATCAGTGTTGCTAGCGGGTACACAGATACGCAGTATTTT,CAISVASGYTDTQYF
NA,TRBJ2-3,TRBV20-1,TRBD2,TGCAGTGCTTCCAGTGGTAGCGGGAGCACAGATACGCAGTATTTT,CSASSGSGSTDTQYF
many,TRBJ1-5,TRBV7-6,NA,TGTGCCAGCAGCTTAGGACAAGTCAATCAGCCCCAGCATTTT,CASSLGQVNQPQHF
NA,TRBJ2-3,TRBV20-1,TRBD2,TGCAGTGCCTTCCCCGAGTGGCTAGCGGGAGTTCCAGATACGCAGTATTTT,CSAFPEWLAGVPDTQYF
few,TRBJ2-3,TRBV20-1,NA,TGCAGTGCCAAAAGCGGGAGCACAGATACGCAGTATTTT,CSAKSGSTDTQYF
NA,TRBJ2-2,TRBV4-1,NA,TGCGCCAGCAGCCAAGATTACGACAGTGCGAACACCGGGGAGCTGTTTTTT,CASSQDYDSANTGELFF
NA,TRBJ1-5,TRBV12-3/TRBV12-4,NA,TGTGCCAGCAGTTGTAACACAGATAGCAATCAGCCCCAGCATTTT,CASSCNTDSNQPQHF
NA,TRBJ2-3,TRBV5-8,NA,TGTGCCAGCAACCTACCGGGAGATCGAGATACGCAGTATTTT,CASNLPGDRDTQYF
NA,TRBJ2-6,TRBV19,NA,TGTGCCAGTAGTTCCCGGGCCTCTGGGGCCAACGTCCTGACTTTC,CASSSRASGANVLTF
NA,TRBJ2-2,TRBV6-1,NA,TGTGCCAGCACTTGGAGGTTGGGCGCCGGGGAGCTGTTTTTT,CASTWRLGAGELFF
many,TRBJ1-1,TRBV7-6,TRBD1,TGTGCCAGCAGCTTTAAACCGGGACAGTCAACTGAAGCTTTCTTT,CASSFKPGQSTEAFF
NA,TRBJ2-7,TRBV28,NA,TGTGCCAGCAGTTTTGCCGGGGAAAGCTCCTACGAGCAGTACTTC,CASSFAGESSYEQYF
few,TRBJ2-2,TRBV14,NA,TGTGCCAGCAGCCAAGGGGCCGGGGAGCTGTTTTTT,CASSQGAGELFF
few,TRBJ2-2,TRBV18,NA,TGTGCCAGCTCCCCACAGGGTCCCACCGGGGAGCTGTTTTTT,CASSPQGPTGELFF
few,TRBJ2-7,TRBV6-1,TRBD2,TGTGCCAGCAGTTCGGGGGGGACTGAACGGTTCTACGAGCAGTACTTC,CASSSGGTERFYEQYF
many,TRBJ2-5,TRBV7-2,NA,TGTGCCAGCAGCTTAGGCGGCCTCCAAGAGACCCAGTACTTC,CASSLGGLQETQYF
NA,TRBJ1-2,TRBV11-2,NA,TGTGCCAGCAGCTTAGTAAGCACGTACTATGGCTACACCTTC,CASSLVSTYYGYTF
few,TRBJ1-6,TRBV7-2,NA,TGTGCCAGCAGCTTCTCTGGACCCCTCCACTTT,CASSFSGPLHF
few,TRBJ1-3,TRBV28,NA,TGTGCCAGCAGTCAGGACAGCACCATATATTTT,CASSQDSTIYF
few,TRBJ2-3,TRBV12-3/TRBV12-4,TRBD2,TGTGCCAGCACCTTTCTTAGCGGGAGGCCAGATACGCAGTATTTT,CASTFLSGRPDTQYF
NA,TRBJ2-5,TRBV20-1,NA,TGCAGTGCTACCCCCGCCAGGGGTGGCGAGACCCAGTACTTC,CSATPARGGETQYF
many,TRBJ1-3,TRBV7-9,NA,TGTGCCAGCAGCAAAGACGCGGCGGACACCATATATTTT,CASSKDAADTIYF
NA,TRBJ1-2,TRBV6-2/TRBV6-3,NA,TGTGCCAGCAGTTACCGACCGGGCGGGGCTGGCGGCTACACCTTC,CASSYRPGGAGGYTF
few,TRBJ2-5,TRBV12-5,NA,TGTGCTAGTGGTTTGGATACCGGGACCCAGTACTTC,CASGLDTGTQYF